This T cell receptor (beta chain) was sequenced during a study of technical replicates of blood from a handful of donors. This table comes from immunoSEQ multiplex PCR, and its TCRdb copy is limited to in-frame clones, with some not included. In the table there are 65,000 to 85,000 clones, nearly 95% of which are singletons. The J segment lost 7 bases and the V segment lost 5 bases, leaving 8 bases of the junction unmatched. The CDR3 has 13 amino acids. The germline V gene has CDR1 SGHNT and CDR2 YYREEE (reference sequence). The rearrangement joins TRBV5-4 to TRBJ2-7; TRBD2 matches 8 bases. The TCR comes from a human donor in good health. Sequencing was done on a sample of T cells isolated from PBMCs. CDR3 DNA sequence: TGTGCCAGCAGGCCGGGGGGGGGAGGTGAGCAGTACTTC. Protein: CASRPGGGGEQYF.